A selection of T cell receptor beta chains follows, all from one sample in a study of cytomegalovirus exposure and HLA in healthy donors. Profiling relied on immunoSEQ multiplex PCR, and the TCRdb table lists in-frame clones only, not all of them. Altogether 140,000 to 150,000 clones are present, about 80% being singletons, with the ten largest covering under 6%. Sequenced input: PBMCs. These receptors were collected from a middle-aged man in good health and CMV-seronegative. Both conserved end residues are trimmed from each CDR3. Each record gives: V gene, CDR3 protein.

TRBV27,ASSLVGSYQPQH
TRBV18,ASSPSGSYEQY
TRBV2,ASSGAARDNEQF
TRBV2,ASRERQVPNYGYT
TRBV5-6,ASSQTTGAPWNEQF
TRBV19,ASSPATGGSYNEQF
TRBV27,ASSVGTGSYGYT
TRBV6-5,ASSSLGGTGRSPLH
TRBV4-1,ASSFSPKGDEQF
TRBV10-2,ATRLGTGAQPQH
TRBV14,ASSQATLEAF
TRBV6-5,ASSLRLARDTQY
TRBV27,ASSLPGAWELF
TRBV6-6,ASTPGQETQY
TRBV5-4,ASSLAGVVNEQF
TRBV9,ASSVGSAGFREKLF
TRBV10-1,ASSGAGGTNEQF
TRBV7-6,ASSSTRGEQF
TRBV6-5,ASSPLGGKNTEAF
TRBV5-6,ASSKDRGSGNTIY
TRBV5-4,ASKAEGAEETQY
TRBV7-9,ASSSRQGNSYEQY
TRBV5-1,ASEGGAPTGELF
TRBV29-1,SVGIGNEQY
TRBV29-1,SVVQGMETQY
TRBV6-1,ASSELASGSSYNEQF
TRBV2,ASSRTGADEY
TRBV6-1,ASSGGYSNQPQH
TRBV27,ASTAGQMNTEAF
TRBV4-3,ASSQDSRYNSPLH
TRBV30,AWTGQHEKLF
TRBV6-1,ASRGQAYNQPQH
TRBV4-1,ASSQASAGYGDTQY
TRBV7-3,ASSFIRTLNTGELF
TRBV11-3,ASSHRGSYEQY
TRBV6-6,ASSLRADSGNTIY
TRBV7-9,ASSLPGQAQETQY
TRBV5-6,ASSPSTGRDTIY
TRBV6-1,AGRDWAGREQF
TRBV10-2,ASSEGPTIYGYT
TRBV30,AWRKRGSGEQF